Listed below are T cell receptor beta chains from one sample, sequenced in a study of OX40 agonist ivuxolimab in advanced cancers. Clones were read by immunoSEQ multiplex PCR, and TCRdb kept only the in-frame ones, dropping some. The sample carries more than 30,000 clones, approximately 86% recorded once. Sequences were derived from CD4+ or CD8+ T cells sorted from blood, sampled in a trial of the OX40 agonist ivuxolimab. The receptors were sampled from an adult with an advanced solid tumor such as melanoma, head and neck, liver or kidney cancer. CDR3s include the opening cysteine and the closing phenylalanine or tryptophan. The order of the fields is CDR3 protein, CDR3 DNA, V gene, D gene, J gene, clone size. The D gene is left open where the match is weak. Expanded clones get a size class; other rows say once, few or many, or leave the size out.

CDR3 protein: CAISETTRPTGGNTGELFF; CDR3 DNA: TGTGCCATCAGTGAGACAACTCGGCCGACAGGGGGCAACACCGGGGAGCTGTTTTTT; V gene: TRBV10-3; D gene: TRBD1; J gene: TRBJ2-2; clone size: NA
CDR3 protein: CASGTGLGYGYTF; CDR3 DNA: TGTGCCAGCGGGACAGGGTTAGGCTATGGCTACACCTTC; V gene: TRBV9; D gene: TRBD1; J gene: TRBJ1-2; clone size: NA
CDR3 protein: CASSEQGEGYNEQFF; CDR3 DNA: TGCGCCAGCAGCGAACAGGGTGAAGGCTACAATGAGCAGTTCTTC; V gene: TRBV5-1; D gene: NA; J gene: TRBJ2-1; clone size: NA
CDR3 protein: CASSGTGVGYGYTF; CDR3 DNA: TGTGCCAGCAGCGGGACAGGGGTGGGGTATGGCTACACCTTC; V gene: TRBV9; D gene: TRBD1; J gene: TRBJ1-2; clone size: NA
CDR3 protein: CASSPQRGGPDTQYF; CDR3 DNA: TGTGCCAGCAGCCCCCAGCGGGGTGGACCAGATACGCAGTATTTT; V gene: TRBV7-3; D gene: TRBD2; J gene: TRBJ2-3; clone size: NA
CDR3 protein: CASSLNGAGGSLSGANVLTF; CDR3 DNA: TGCGCCAGCAGCCTAAACGGGGCTGGGGGTTCCCTATCTGGGGCCAACGTCCTGACTTTC; V gene: TRBV4-3; D gene: NA; J gene: TRBJ2-6; clone size: NA
CDR3 protein: CASSADRGIYNEQFF; CDR3 DNA: TGTGCCAGCAGTGCGGACAGGGGAATCTACAATGAGCAGTTCTTC; V gene: TRBV27; D gene: TRBD1; J gene: TRBJ2-1; clone size: NA
CDR3 protein: CASSYDKLGEQYF; CDR3 DNA: TGTGCCAGCAGTTACGACAAGTTGGGCGAGCAGTACTTC; V gene: TRBV27; D gene: NA; J gene: TRBJ2-7; clone size: NA
CDR3 protein: CASSQTSGGQTYNEQFF; CDR3 DNA: TGTGCCAGCTCACAGACTAGCGGGGGGCAAACCTACAATGAGCAGTTCTTC; V gene: TRBV18; D gene: TRBD2; J gene: TRBJ2-1; clone size: NA
CDR3 protein: CASSYSRGTGNTIYF; CDR3 DNA: TGTGCCAGCAGTTACTCTCGGGGGACTGGAAACACCATATATTTT; V gene: TRBV6-6; D gene: NA; J gene: TRBJ1-3; clone size: NA
CDR3 protein: CASSSGGALNEQFF; CDR3 DNA: TGTGCCAGTAGTAGTGGCGGGGCCCTGAATGAGCAGTTCTTC; V gene: TRBV19; D gene: NA; J gene: TRBJ2-1; clone size: once
CDR3 protein: CASSPTTGAETQYF; CDR3 DNA: TGTGCCAGCAGCCCTACCACGGGTGCAGAGACCCAGTACTTC; V gene: TRBV7-3; D gene: NA; J gene: TRBJ2-5; clone size: NA
CDR3 protein: CASSSSDRAGYGYTF; CDR3 DNA: TGTGCCAGCAGCTCCTCGGACAGGGCGGGCTATGGCTACACCTTC; V gene: TRBV7-9; D gene: TRBD1; J gene: TRBJ1-2; clone size: NA
CDR3 protein: CASSRDPRQGYEQYF; CDR3 DNA: TGTGCCAGCAGTAGGGACCCCCGACAGGGTTACGAGCAGTACTTC; V gene: TRBV7-2; D gene: TRBD1; J gene: TRBJ2-7; clone size: few
CDR3 protein: CASSVSSLPDEQYF; CDR3 DNA: TGTGCCAGCAGCGTGTCTAGCCTCCCGGACGAGCAGTACTTC; V gene: TRBV9; D gene: NA; J gene: TRBJ2-7; clone size: few
CDR3 protein: CASSLTSGSPLHF; CDR3 DNA: TGTGCCAGCAGCTTAACGTCTGGTTCACCCCTCCACTTT; V gene: TRBV7-3; D gene: NA; J gene: TRBJ1-6; clone size: NA
CDR3 protein: CASTDTQYF; CDR3 DNA: TGTGCCAGCACGGATACGCAGTATTTT; V gene: TRBV19; D gene: NA; J gene: TRBJ2-3; clone size: NA
CDR3 protein: CASSLETSGGTDTQYF; CDR3 DNA: TGTGCCAGCAGCTTGGAGACTAGCGGGGGGACAGATACGCAGTATTTT; V gene: TRBV5-8; D gene: TRBD2; J gene: TRBJ2-3; clone size: NA
CDR3 protein: CASSPRDRGHQPQHF; CDR3 DNA: TGTGCCAGTAGTCCCAGGGACAGGGGACATCAGCCCCAGCATTTT; V gene: TRBV19; D gene: TRBD1; J gene: TRBJ1-5; clone size: NA
CDR3 protein: CASRARGRGGNQPQHF; CDR3 DNA: TGTGCCAGCAGAGCCAGAGGGCGAGGCGGCAATCAGCCCCAGCATTTT; V gene: TRBV6-6; D gene: NA; J gene: TRBJ1-5; clone size: once
CDR3 protein: CASSADLNTEAFF; CDR3 DNA: TGTGCCAGCAGCGCCGACCTGAACACTGAAGCTTTCTTT; V gene: TRBV11-1; D gene: NA; J gene: TRBJ1-1; clone size: NA
CDR3 protein: CASSYSSRGQETQYF; CDR3 DNA: TGTGCCAGCAGTTATTCGAGCAGGGGCCAAGAGACCCAGTACTTC; V gene: TRBV6-5; D gene: NA; J gene: TRBJ2-5; clone size: NA
CDR3 protein: CASSLTYRGGTDTQYF; CDR3 DNA: TGTGCCAGCAGCTTGACCTACAGGGGGGGCACAGATACGCAGTATTTT; V gene: TRBV5-8; D gene: TRBD1; J gene: TRBJ2-3; clone size: NA
CDR3 protein: CSGSGGANSGTQYF; CDR3 DNA: TGCAGCGGTAGCGGGGGGGCCAACAGTGGGACCCAGTACTTC; V gene: TRBV29-1; D gene: TRBD2; J gene: TRBJ2-5; clone size: few
CDR3 protein: CASSEGVGSNSPLHF; CDR3 DNA: TGTGCCAGCAGTGAAGGGGTCGGGAGTAATTCACCCCTCCACTTT; V gene: TRBV9; D gene: NA; J gene: TRBJ1-6; clone size: NA
CDR3 protein: CASSQTLDDYEQYF; CDR3 DNA: TGTGCCAGCTCACAAACCCTGGATGACTACGAGCAGTACTTC; V gene: TRBV18; D gene: NA; J gene: TRBJ2-7; clone size: NA
CDR3 protein: CASSPGLGHEQYF; CDR3 DNA: TGTGCCAGCAGCCCGGGACTTGGGCACGAGCAGTACTTC; V gene: TRBV7-3; D gene: NA; J gene: TRBJ2-7; clone size: NA
CDR3 protein: CASTGSETQYF; CDR3 DNA: TGTGCCAGCACGGGGTCAGAGACCCAGTACTTC; V gene: TRBV2; D gene: NA; J gene: TRBJ2-5; clone size: NA
CDR3 protein: CASSLEPARAKNIQYF; CDR3 DNA: TGTGCCAGCAGCTTAGAGCCAGCGCGAGCCAAAAACATTCAGTACTTC; V gene: TRBV7-2; D gene: NA; J gene: TRBJ2-4; clone size: NA
CDR3 protein: CASSRTGGYEQYF; CDR3 DNA: TGTGCCAGCAGTCGGACAGGGGGCTACGAGCAGTACTTC; V gene: TRBV28; D gene: TRBD1; J gene: TRBJ2-7; clone size: NA
CDR3 protein: CASSIREGGNKNIQYF; CDR3 DNA: TGTGCCAGTAGTATACGGGAAGGGGGCAACAAAAACATTCAGTACTTC; V gene: TRBV19; D gene: TRBD1; J gene: TRBJ2-4; clone size: NA
CDR3 protein: CASSYSTGIGGYTF; CDR3 DNA: TGTGCCAGCAGCTATTCGACAGGGATTGGTGGCTACACCTTC; V gene: TRBV7-9; D gene: TRBD1; J gene: TRBJ1-2; clone size: few
CDR3 protein: CASSQDGVQPQHF; CDR3 DNA: TGTGCCAGCAGCCAAGACGGCGTTCAGCCCCAGCATTTT; V gene: TRBV4-2; D gene: NA; J gene: TRBJ1-5; clone size: few
CDR3 protein: CAWSNKQANTEAFF; CDR3 DNA: TGTGCCTGGAGTAATAAACAGGCGAACACTGAAGCTTTCTTT; V gene: TRBV30; D gene: NA; J gene: TRBJ1-1; clone size: NA
CDR3 protein: CASSSGDTQYF; CDR3 DNA: TGTGCCAGTAGTAGTGGGGATACGCAGTATTTT; V gene: TRBV19; D gene: NA; J gene: TRBJ2-3; clone size: NA
CDR3 protein: CASSPALAKNIQYF; CDR3 DNA: TGTGCCAGCAGCCCAGCGCTGGCCAAAAACATTCAGTACTTC; V gene: TRBV9; D gene: NA; J gene: TRBJ2-4; clone size: NA
CDR3 protein: CASKFSLPVNEQFF; CDR3 DNA: TGTGCCAGTAAGTTTTCCCTCCCTGTGAATGAGCAGTTCTTC; V gene: TRBV19; D gene: NA; J gene: TRBJ2-1; clone size: NA
CDR3 protein: CASSPGWETQYF; CDR3 DNA: TGTGCCAGCAGTCCAGGGTGGGAGACCCAGTACTTC; V gene: TRBV6-5; D gene: NA; J gene: TRBJ2-5; clone size: NA
CDR3 protein: CASSLGGGAHNEQFF; CDR3 DNA: TGTGCCAGCAGCTTAGGCGGGGGGGCTCACAATGAGCAGTTCTTC; V gene: TRBV11-3; D gene: TRBD2; J gene: TRBJ2-1; clone size: NA
CDR3 protein: CASSLLAVTLGAKNIQYF; CDR3 DNA: TGTGCCAGCAGCCTCCTAGCGGTGACGCTCGGGGCCAAAAACATTCAGTACTTC; V gene: TRBV7-2; D gene: TRBD2; J gene: TRBJ2-4; clone size: NA
CDR3 protein: CSVQVRTGGGPLHF; CDR3 DNA: TGCAGCGTTCAGGTTAGAACAGGGGGCGGCCCACTCCACTTC; V gene: TRBV29-1; D gene: TRBD1; J gene: TRBJ2-5; clone size: once
CDR3 protein: CASSLTQGRETQYF; CDR3 DNA: TGTGCCAGCAGTCTTACACAGGGAAGAGAGACCCAGTACTTC; V gene: TRBV7-2; D gene: NA; J gene: TRBJ2-5; clone size: once
CDR3 protein: CASSNLQGRETQYF; CDR3 DNA: TGCGCCAGCAGCAACTTACAGGGTAGGGAGACCCAGTACTTC; V gene: TRBV5-1; D gene: NA; J gene: TRBJ2-5; clone size: NA
CDR3 protein: CASSLEGGLEQYF; CDR3 DNA: TGTGCCAGCAGCTTGGAGGGGGGGCTCGAGCAGTACTTC; V gene: TRBV11-3; D gene: NA; J gene: TRBJ2-7; clone size: NA
CDR3 protein: CASSLPSLQGEAFF; CDR3 DNA: TGTGCCAGCAGTTTACCGAGCCTACAGGGGGAAGCTTTCTTT; V gene: TRBV6-5; D gene: TRBD1; J gene: TRBJ1-1; clone size: NA
CDR3 protein: CASSPGSGEREQYF; CDR3 DNA: TGTGCCAGCAGCCCGGGATCAGGGGAGAGGGAGCAGTACTTC; V gene: TRBV7-9; D gene: NA; J gene: TRBJ2-7; clone size: NA
CDR3 protein: CASSKQGAGGNTIYF; CDR3 DNA: TGTGCCAGTAGTAAGCAGGGGGCTGGTGGAAACACCATATATTTT; V gene: TRBV19; D gene: TRBD1; J gene: TRBJ1-3; clone size: NA
CDR3 protein: CAWSVLSSGGFSKNIQYF; CDR3 DNA: TGTGCCTGGAGTGTACTCAGTAGCGGGGGATTTTCCAAAAACATTCAGTACTTC; V gene: TRBV30; D gene: TRBD2; J gene: TRBJ2-4; clone size: NA
CDR3 protein: CAWTGTGNEKLFF; CDR3 DNA: TGTGCCTGGACCGGGACAGGGAATGAAAAACTGTTTTTT; V gene: TRBV30; D gene: TRBD1; J gene: TRBJ1-4; clone size: NA
CDR3 protein: CASRRGFAGELFF; CDR3 DNA: TGTGCCAGTCGCAGGGGTTTTGCCGGGGAGCTGTTTTTT; V gene: TRBV6-5; D gene: NA; J gene: TRBJ2-2; clone size: NA
CDR3 protein: CASSPALNTEAFF; CDR3 DNA: TGTGCCAGCTCACCCGCCCTGAACACTGAAGCTTTCTTT; V gene: TRBV18; D gene: NA; J gene: TRBJ1-1; clone size: NA
CDR3 protein: CASSLGLGSPYEQYF; CDR3 DNA: TGTGCCAGCAGCTTGGGACTGGGGTCCCCCTACGAGCAGTACTTC; V gene: TRBV5-5; D gene: NA; J gene: TRBJ2-7; clone size: NA
CDR3 protein: CATYLTGRTGANVLTF; CDR3 DNA: TGTGCCACCTATTTGACAGGGCGGACAGGGGCCAACGTCCTGACTTTC; V gene: TRBV15; D gene: TRBD1; J gene: TRBJ2-6; clone size: NA
CDR3 protein: CASSRDSLTTEAFF; CDR3 DNA: TGTGCCAGCAGCCGCGACAGTTTGACCACTGAAGCTTTCTTT; V gene: TRBV6-5; D gene: NA; J gene: TRBJ1-1; clone size: NA
CDR3 protein: CASIRDGPNTGGYTF; CDR3 DNA: TGTGCCAGCATCAGAGACGGGCCTAACACGGGTGGCTACACCTTC; V gene: TRBV5-4; D gene: NA; J gene: TRBJ1-2; clone size: NA
CDR3 protein: CASSVEDTGRSPLHF; CDR3 DNA: TGTGCCAGCAGCGTAGAGGACACCGGACGTTCACCCCTCCACTTT; V gene: TRBV9; D gene: NA; J gene: TRBJ1-6; clone size: NA
CDR3 protein: CATLSPAGTGEAFF; CDR3 DNA: TGTGCCACCTTATCACCGGCAGGGACTGGTGAAGCTTTCTTT; V gene: TRBV18; D gene: NA; J gene: TRBJ1-1; clone size: NA